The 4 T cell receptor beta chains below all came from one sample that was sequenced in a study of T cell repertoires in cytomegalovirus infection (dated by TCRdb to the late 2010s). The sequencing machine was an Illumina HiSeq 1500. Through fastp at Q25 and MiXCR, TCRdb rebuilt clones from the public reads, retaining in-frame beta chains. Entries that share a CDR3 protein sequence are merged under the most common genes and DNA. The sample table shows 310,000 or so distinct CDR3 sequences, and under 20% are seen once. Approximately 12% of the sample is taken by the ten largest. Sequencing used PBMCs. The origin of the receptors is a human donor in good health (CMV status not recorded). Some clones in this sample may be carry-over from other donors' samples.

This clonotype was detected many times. CDR3: CASSEAYQADEQFF. The DNA of the CDR3 is TGTGCCAGCAGTGAAGCTTATCAGGCAGATGAGCAGTTCTTC. This chain uses TRBV6-1 with TRBJ2-1; D is ambiguous. This CDR3 is built from 14 residues. Germline CDR1 reads MNHNS; CDR2 reads SASEGT. Between the trimmed V and J ends, which lost 0 bases and 8 bases, there was a span of 11 bases.

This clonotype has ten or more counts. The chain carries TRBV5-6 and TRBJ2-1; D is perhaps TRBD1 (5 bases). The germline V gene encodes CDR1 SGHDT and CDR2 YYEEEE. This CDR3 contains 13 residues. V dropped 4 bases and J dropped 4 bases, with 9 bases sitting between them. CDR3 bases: TGTGCCAGCAGCCCCCGACAGTACAATGAGCAGTTCTTC. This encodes CASSPRQYNEQFF.

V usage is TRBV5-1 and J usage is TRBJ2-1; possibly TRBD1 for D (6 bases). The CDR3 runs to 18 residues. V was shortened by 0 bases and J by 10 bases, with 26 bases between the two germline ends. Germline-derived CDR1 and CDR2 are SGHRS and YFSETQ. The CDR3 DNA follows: TGCGCCAGCAGCTTGGCCATCGGGCAGGGGAGCCTCCTCGGGGAGCAGTTCTTC. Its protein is CASSLAIGQGSLLGEQFF.

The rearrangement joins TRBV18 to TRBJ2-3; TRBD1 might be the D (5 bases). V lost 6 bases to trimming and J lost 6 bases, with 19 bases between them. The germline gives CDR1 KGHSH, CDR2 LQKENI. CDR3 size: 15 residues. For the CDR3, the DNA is TGTGCCAGCTCTCCTCAGGGCGCAGGGCAGGATACGCAGTATTTT. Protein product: CASSPQGAGQDTQYF.